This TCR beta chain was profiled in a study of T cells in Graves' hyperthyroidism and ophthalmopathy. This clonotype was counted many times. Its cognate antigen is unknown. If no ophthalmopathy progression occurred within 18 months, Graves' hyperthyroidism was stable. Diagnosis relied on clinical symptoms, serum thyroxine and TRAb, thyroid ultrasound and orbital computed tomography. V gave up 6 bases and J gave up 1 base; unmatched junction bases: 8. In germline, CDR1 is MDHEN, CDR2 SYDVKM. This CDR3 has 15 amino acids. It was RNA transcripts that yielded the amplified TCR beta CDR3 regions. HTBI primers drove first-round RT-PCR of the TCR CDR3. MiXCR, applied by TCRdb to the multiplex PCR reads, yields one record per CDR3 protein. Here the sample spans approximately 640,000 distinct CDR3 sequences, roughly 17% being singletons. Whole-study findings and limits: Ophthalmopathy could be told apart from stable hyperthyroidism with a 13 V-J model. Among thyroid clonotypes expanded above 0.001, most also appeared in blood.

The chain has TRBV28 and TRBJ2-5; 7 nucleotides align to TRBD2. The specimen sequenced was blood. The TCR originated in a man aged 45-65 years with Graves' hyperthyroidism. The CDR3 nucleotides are TGTGCCAGCAGATCTACGGGGGGAGGCCAAGAGACCCAGTACTTC. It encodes CASRSTGGGQETQYF.